The rows below give T cell receptor beta chains drawn from one sample of a study of blood T cell repertoires in COVID-19. Produced via immunoSEQ multiplex PCR; TCRdb's table is partial and in-frame only. The sample has a few hundred thousand clones, roughly 90% seen once. Input material: peripheral blood. The receptors were gathered from a young man with active or convalescent COVID-19. Both conserved end residues are part of each CDR3. The D gene is left open where the match is weak. Not every row has a clone size; where given, it reads once, few, many or a size class.

clone size,D gene,V gene,J gene,CDR3 protein,CDR3 DNA
-,-,TRBV19,TRBJ2-7,CASTFGTGSSYEQYF,TGTGCCAGTACCTTCGGTACAGGGAGCTCCTACGAGCAGTACTTC
few,TRBD1,TRBV7-2,TRBJ1-1,CASRPFTGGGEAFF,TGTGCCAGCAGACCTTTTACAGGGGGGGGTGAAGCTTTCTTT
-,-,TRBV7-9,TRBJ1-3,CASSSNRASGNTIYF,TGTGCCAGCAGCTCCAACAGGGCCTCTGGAAACACCATATATTTT
-,-,TRBV2,TRBJ2-2,CASNDRTAYTGELFF,TGTGCCAGCAATGACCGGACAGCTTACACCGGGGAGCTGTTTTTT
-,-,TRBV25-1,TRBJ1-5,CASKSDGSNQPQHF,TGTGCCAGCAAATCCGACGGGAGCAATCAGCCCCAGCATTTT
-,-,TRBV12-3/TRBV12-4,TRBJ2-3,CASTYYTDTQYF,TGTGCCAGCACCTACTACACAGATACGCAGTATTTT
-,-,TRBV6-5,TRBJ2-7,CASRDTGQPPYEQYF,TGTGCCAGCAGGGATACAGGCCAGCCCCCCTACGAGCAGTACTTC
-,-,TRBV7-2,TRBJ1-6,CASSLGFGSRNSPLHF,TGTGCCAGCAGCTTAGGATTCGGATCGAGGAATTCACCCCTCCACTTT
-,TRBD1,TRBV11-3,TRBJ2-7,CASSSWDSEYEQYF,TGTGCCAGCAGCTCCTGGGACAGCGAATACGAGCAGTACTTC
-,-,TRBV4-3,TRBJ2-1,CASSQDPSQLAGEQFF,TGCGCCAGCAGCCAAGATCCCTCACAACTAGCCGGTGAGCAGTTCTTC
-,-,TRBV18,TRBJ2-7,CASSPALLSYEQYF,TGTGCCAGCTCACCAGCACTCCTATCCTACGAGCAGTACTTC
-,-,TRBV9,TRBJ1-4,CASSVEGGRSEKLFF,TGTGCCAGCAGCGTGGAGGGGGGGCGGAGTGAAAAACTGTTTTTT
-,-,TRBV10-3,TRBJ2-7,CAISEGGDRVSYEQYF,TGTGCCATCAGTGAGGGCGGGGACCGAGTTTCCTACGAGCAGTACTTC
-,-,TRBV4-1,TRBJ1-1,CASSQYLREGPNTEAFF,TGCGCCAGCAGCCAATATCTTCGGGAGGGGCCGAACACTGAAGCTTTCTTT
-,-,TRBV5-1,TRBJ2-7,CASSLGASNYEQYF,TGCGCCAGCAGCTTGGGCGCAAGCAACTACGAGCAGTACTTC
-,-,TRBV3-1/TRBV3-2,TRBJ2-2,CASSQLTGPGELFF,TGTGCCAGCAGCCAACTAACAGGGCCCGGGGAGCTGTTTTTT
-,-,TRBV21-1,TRBJ1-1,CASSSTGHSIGNTEAFF,TGTGCCAGCAGCTCTACGGGACATTCAATTGGGAACACTGAAGCTTTCTTT
-,TRBD1,TRBV10-3,TRBJ2-1,CAITRDRGYNEQFF,TGTGCCATCACCCGGGACAGGGGCTACAATGAGCAGTTCTTC
many,TRBD2,TRBV6-1,TRBJ2-5,CASSELAGGQETQYF,TGTGCCAGCAGTGAATTAGCGGGGGGGCAAGAGACCCAGTACTTC
few,TRBD1,TRBV15,TRBJ1-1,CATREKLTGGTEAFF,TGTGCCACCAGGGAAAAACTAACAGGGGGCACTGAAGCTTTCTTT
-,TRBD2,TRBV4-3,TRBJ2-3,CASSYSGGAPDTQYF,TGCGCCAGCAGCTATAGCGGGGGGGCCCCAGATACGCAGTATTTT
-,-,TRBV12-3/TRBV12-4,TRBJ2-1,CASSFGKEQFF,TGTGCCAGCAGTTTTGGCAAAGAGCAGTTCTTC
-,TRBD2,TRBV6-1,TRBJ2-2,CASSEGRTSGDTGELFF,TGTGCCAGCAGTGAAGGGCGGACTAGCGGGGACACCGGGGAGCTGTTTTTT
-,-,TRBV4-1,TRBJ1-1,CASSQDSFMNTEAFF,TGCGCCAGCAGCCAGGACAGCTTCATGAACACTGAAGCTTTCTTT
-,-,TRBV10-1,TRBJ2-3,CASSVVRADRDTQYF,TGCGCCAGCAGTGTTGTTAGAGCAGACAGGGATACGCAGTATTTT
-,-,TRBV5-8,TRBJ2-5,CASSLDGGRKQETQYF,TGTGCCAGCAGCTTGGATGGAGGGCGGAAGCAAGAGACCCAGTACTTC
-,TRBD2,TRBV2,TRBJ2-5,CASRSSRLAGELFLAETQYF,TGTGCCAGCAGATCATCCCGACTAGCGGGGGAGCTTTTTTTGGCTGAGACCCAGTACTTC
-,-,TRBV6-2/TRBV6-3,TRBJ2-2,CASGRGANTGELFF,TGTGCCAGCGGCCGCGGGGCCAACACCGGGGAGCTGTTTTTT
few,TRBD2,TRBV7-9,TRBJ2-4,CASSSDVGGLNIQYF,TGTGCCAGCAGCTCCGATGTCGGGGGGTTAAACATTCAGTACTTC
-,-,TRBV7-2,TRBJ1-3,CASSETPAGNTIYF,TGTGCCAGCAGTGAAACCCCGGCTGGAAACACCATATATTTT
-,TRBD1,TRBV29-1,TRBJ2-2,CSVLEVQDRAGELFF,TGCAGCGTTCTTGAGGTGCAGGACAGGGCCGGGGAGCTGTTTTTT
-,TRBD2,TRBV5-4,TRBJ2-7,CASSPRSGGTYEQYF,TGTGCCAGCAGCCCCCGGTCGGGGGGTACCTACGAGCAGTACTTC
few,TRBD1,TRBV10-3,TRBJ1-6,CAISNYSGQRSSYNSPLHF,TGTGCCATCAGTAACTATTCGGGACAGAGAAGCTCCTATAATTCACCCCTCCACTTT
-,-,TRBV11-2,TRBJ2-6,CASSLVAGVISGANVLTF,TGTGCCAGCAGCTTAGTGGCAGGGGTTATCTCTGGGGCCAACGTCCTGACTTTC
hyperexpanded,-,TRBV7-9,TRBJ1-1,CASSLRTFEAFF,TGTGCCAGCAGCTTACGGACATTTGAAGCTTTCTTT
few,TRBD1,TRBV7-8,TRBJ1-6,CASSPGTGNSSPLHF,TGTGCCAGCAGCCCCGGGACAGGGAATTCCTCACCCCTCCACTTT
-,-,TRBV12-5,TRBJ1-2,CASGSQGKGGYTF,TGTGCTAGTGGTTCACAGGGAAAAGGAGGCTACACCTTC
once,TRBD1,TRBV9,TRBJ1-2,CASSATGPNYGYTF,TGTGCCAGCAGCGCGACAGGGCCCAACTATGGCTACACCTTC
-,TRBD1,TRBV6-6,TRBJ2-3,CASSPRDSAVGTDTQYF,TGTGCCAGCAGTCCCCGGGACAGCGCAGTTGGCACAGATACGCAGTATTTT
-,-,TRBV29-1,TRBJ2-4,CSVESSVLNIQYF,TGCAGCGTTGAGTCCAGTGTCTTAAACATTCAGTACTTC
-,-,TRBV20-1,TRBJ1-3,CSPAALDTIYF,TGCAGCCCGGCGGCACTGGACACCATATATTTT